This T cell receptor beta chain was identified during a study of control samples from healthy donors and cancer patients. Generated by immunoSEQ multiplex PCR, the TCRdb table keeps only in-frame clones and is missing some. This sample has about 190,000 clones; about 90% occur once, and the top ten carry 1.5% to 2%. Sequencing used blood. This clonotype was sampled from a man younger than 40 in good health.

The CDR3 reads CASSPDRGSGNTIYF. CDR3 nucleotide sequence: TGTGCCAGCAGCCCGGACAGGGGGTCTGGAAACACCATATATTTT. This rearrangement joins TRBV7-6 to TRBJ1-3; 10 bases are shared with TRBD1. The CDR3 has 15 residues. Germline V lookup: CDR1 SGHVS, CDR2 FNYEAQ. After removal of 5 bases from V and 1 base from J, the junction contained 2 bases not matched to a gene.